This T cell receptor (beta chain) was identified during a study of T cells after somatic rescue of genetic block. The table came from immunoSEQ multiplex PCR; TCRdb's copy has only in-frame clones and leaves some out. The sample shows tens of thousands of clones, roughly 90% of them seen only once. This CDR3 is built from 14 residues. J lost 11 bases, V lost 5 bases, and 14 bases had no gene match. Germline V gene lookup returns CDR1 SGHAT and CDR2 FQNNGV. This chain links TRBV11-2 with TRBJ1-1; 7 bases align to TRBD1. The sequenced sample consisted of peripheral blood mononuclear cells (PBMCs). This clonotype was obtained from a middle-aged man. CDR3 nucleotide sequence: TGTGCCAGCAGCCTGATTACAGGGGCGATGGGGGCTTTCTTT. This translates into CASSLITGAMGAFF.